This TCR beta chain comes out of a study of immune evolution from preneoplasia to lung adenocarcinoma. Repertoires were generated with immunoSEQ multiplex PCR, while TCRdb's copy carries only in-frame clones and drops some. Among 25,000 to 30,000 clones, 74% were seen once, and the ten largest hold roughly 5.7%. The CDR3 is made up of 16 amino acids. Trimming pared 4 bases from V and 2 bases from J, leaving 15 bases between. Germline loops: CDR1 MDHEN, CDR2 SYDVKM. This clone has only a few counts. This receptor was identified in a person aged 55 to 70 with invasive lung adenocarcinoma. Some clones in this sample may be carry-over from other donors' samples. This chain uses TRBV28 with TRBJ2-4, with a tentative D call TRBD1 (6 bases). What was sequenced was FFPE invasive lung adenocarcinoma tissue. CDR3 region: CASSSAVRGTKNIQYF. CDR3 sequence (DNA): TGTGCCAGCAGTTCCGCCGTTAGGGGGACCAAAAACATTCAGTACTTC.